This T cell receptor (beta chain) was profiled in a study of blood T cell repertoires in COVID-19. The CDR3 length is 14 residues. Germline assignment: CDR1 MDHEN and CDR2 SYDVKM. V lost 6 bases to trimming and J lost 4 bases, with 12 bases between them. In the authors' methods: For nucleated cells, counts were estimated from reference gene primer amplification. Assay: immunoSEQ multiplex PCR; the TCRdb copy retains only in-frame clones and omits some. The V and J calls and the clone size are those of that table, but D and trimming were determined from the DNA. Of some 150,000 clones detected, roughly 80% appear once; the ten largest clones hold roughly 9.1%.

The rearrangement uses TRBV28 and TRBJ1-4, with a tentative D call TRBD1 (6 bases). This receptor was taken from a woman between 65 and 79 years old with acute or convalescent COVID-19. The sample consisted of peripheral blood. The CDR3, as DNA: TGTGCCAGCAGACCCGGACAGATTAATGAAAAACTGTTTTTT. It specifies CASRPGQINEKLFF.